Each of the 13 T cell receptor beta chains below was sequenced from the same sample in a study of blood T cell repertoires in COVID-19. Produced via immunoSEQ multiplex PCR; TCRdb's table is partial and in-frame only. Of about 150,000 clones detected, about 85% appear once; the ten largest clones hold 7.5% to 10%. Sequenced: peripheral blood. The source of these receptors is a woman of 80 years or more with COVID-19, enrolled during active disease.

CDR3 sequence: CASSNQRTGDGYTF. CDR3 bases: TGTGCCAGCAGTAACCAGAGGACAGGGGATGGCTACACCTTC. The chain is built from TRBV11-2 and TRBJ1-2; 9 bases match TRBD1. Germline loops: CDR1 SGHAT, CDR2 FQNNGV. The CDR3 runs to 14 residues. Germline trimming cut 6 bases from V and 6 bases from J; bases unmatched to any gene: 8.

The chain employs TRBV28 and TRBJ2-7; tentative D call: TRBD1 (6 bases). Looked up from germline, CDR1 is MDHEN and CDR2 is SYDVKM. Trimming took off 6 bases at V and 7 bases at J, with 13 bases between the two ends. The CDR3 has 12 amino acids. CDR3: CASRTGSKEQYF. CDR3 DNA sequence: TGTGCCAGCAGGACAGGATCCAAGGAGCAGTACTTC.

The chain employs TRBV18 and TRBJ1-2; D gene ambiguous. V was trimmed by 4 bases and J by 8 bases, leaving 14 bases between them. Germline values: CDR1 KGHSH, CDR2 LQKENI. The CDR3 totals 13 residues. As DNA, the CDR3 is TGTGCCAGCTCACTCGACTGGATGAGCGGCTACACCTTC. Translation: CASSLDWMSGYTF.

The chain links TRBV3-1 (or the pseudogene TRBV3-2) to TRBJ2-1, with TRBD2 matching over 9 bases. This CDR3 has 16 amino acids. Germline assignment: CDR1 LGHDT and CDR2 YNNKEL (reference sequence). Unmatched junction bases numbered 2, after V lost 2 bases and J lost 0 bases. CDR3 in amino acids: CASSQLAGSSYNEQFF. The CDR3 DNA follows: TGTGCCAGCAGCCAACTAGCGGGGAGCTCCTACAATGAGCAGTTCTTC.

CDR3 loop: CASSQYWGQGYITEAFF. In DNA, the CDR3 is TGTGCCAGCAGCCAATATTGGGGACAGGGATACATCACTGAAGCTTTCTTT. The chain is built from TRBV14 and TRBJ1-1; TRBD1 agrees at 9 bases. Per the germline V gene, CDR1 is SGHDN and CDR2 is FVKESK. The CDR3 runs to 17 residues. Unmatched junction bases numbered 11, after V lost 2 bases and J lost 4 bases.

The rearrangement joins TRBV20-1 to TRBJ2-5, with D possibly being TRBD2 (6 bases). CDR3 length equals 13 residues. Trimming stripped 3 bases from V and 5 bases from J, with 13 bases between. CDR1 and CDR2 from the germline V gene are DFQATT and SNEGSKA (reference sequence). The chain's CDR3 is CSASATGRETQYF. CDR3 in DNA: TGCAGTGCTAGTGCGACGGGGAGGGAGACCCAGTACTTC.

The J gene is TRBJ2-5, the V gene TRBV7-2; the match to TRBD2 covers 7 bases. This CDR3 is 16 amino acids long. The ends lost 3 bases at V and 0 bases at J; junction bases unmatched: 7. Germline CDR1 SGHTA, CDR2 FQGNSA. As DNA, the CDR3 is TGTGCCAGCAGCTTTCAGGCTAGCGGACACCAAGAGACCCAGTACTTC. Encoded protein: CASSFQASGHQETQYF.

The chain links TRBV6-6 to TRBJ1-1; unclear D gene. Trimming removed 2 bases at V and 5 bases at J, with 9 bases between. This CDR3 is built from 13 residues. Germline loops: CDR1 MNHNY, CDR2 SVGAGI (reference sequence). The CDR3, as DNA: TGTGCCAGCAGTTACGAGGCTAATACTGAAGCTTTCTTT. It encodes CASSYEANTEAFF.

J is TRBJ2-3 and V is TRBV3-1 (or the pseudogene TRBV3-2), with a tentative D call TRBD2 (6 bases). This CDR3 is 16 amino acids long. V lost 4 bases to trimming and J lost 1 base, with 15 bases between them. From germline, CDR1 is LGHDT and CDR2 YNNKEL (reference sequence). Written as DNA, the CDR3 is TGTGCCAGCAGCCCGGGTGGGCGGGGACGCACAGATACGCAGTATTTT. Protein sequence: CASSPGGRGRTDTQYF.

This clone was seen a few times. The chain uses TRBV6-5 and TRBJ1-6, with a tentative D call TRBD1 (5 bases). The CDR3 length is 14 residues. V was pared by 8 bases and J by 0 bases, with 8 bases between. The germline gives CDR1 MNHEY, CDR2 SVGAGI. In DNA, the CDR3 is TGTGCCAGCGGGGGGAGCTCCTATAATTCACCCCTCCACTTT. Translated, it gives CASGGSSYNSPLHF.

This clone has just a few counts. CDR3 region: CASSISGINQETQYF. As DNA, the CDR3 is TGCGCCAGCAGCATTAGCGGGATCAACCAAGAGACCCAGTACTTC. The rearrangement joins TRBV5-1 to TRBJ2-5; 8 bases fit TRBD2. Germline CDR1 is SGHRS and CDR2 is YFSETQ. The CDR3 is 15 residues long. Trimming cost V 4 bases and J 0 bases; bases outside gene matches: 5.

V is TRBV25-1 and J is TRBJ1-2, with 10 bases lining up with TRBD1. The J segment lost 8 bases and the V segment lost 10 bases, leaving 10 bases of the junction unmatched. Germline-derived CDR1 and CDR2 are MGHDK and SYGVNS. CDR3 size: 13 residues. The CDR3 loop reads CAMSRWDRGGYTF. Written as DNA, the CDR3 is TGTGCCATGTCGAGGTGGGACAGGGGAGGCTACACCTTC.

This clone was detected once. This chain links TRBV5-1 with TRBJ2-7; 8 bases map to TRBD1. The CDR3 is 13 residues long. Germline V CDR1 and CDR2: SGHRS, YFSETQ. Trimming removed 1 base from V and 7 bases from J; junction bases left unmatched: 4. The CDR3 region has the DNA TGCGCCAGCAGCTTGCAGGGGGCACGGGAGCAGTACTTC. It specifies CASSLQGAREQYF.